This TCR beta chain originates from a study of T-cell memory formation after mild COVID-19. Whole-study findings and limits: Pre-infection memory harbored some responding clones, suggesting cross-reactive memory joined. Clones contracting across day 15 to 85 had a balanced CD4/CD8 profile; later expanding clones leaned CD4+. Nothing showed for sure that second-wave clones peaking on day 37 were SARS-CoV-2 specific.

Concerning this clonotype: Its antigen remains unknown.

TCRdb re-analysed the 5' RACE reads in MiXCR, keeping a single row per CDR3 protein. This table has about half a million distinct CDR3 sequences, about 20% appearing once. The V gene lost 5 bases and the J gene lost 5 bases, with 27 bases spanning the gap. Germline CDR1 and CDR2: SQVTM and ANQGSEA. This CDR3 region has 17 residues. Sequenced input: PBMCs or a T cell subset sorted from them (not recorded which). The chain employs TRBV29-1 and TRBJ2-5; D is possibly TRBD2 (6 bases). The receptor comes from an adult woman who had mild COVID-19 (a few samples of this study predate the infection). Cell type and time point are not known. Here the CDR3 reads CSVTMRGATGERETQYF. The CDR3, as DNA: TGCAGCGTTACGATGCGCGGGGCGACGGGGGAGAGGGAGACCCAGTACTTC.